Presented here are 12 T cell receptor beta chains from one specimen sequenced in a study of cytomegalovirus exposure and HLA in healthy donors. The PCR employed 60 Vbeta primers together with 13 Jbeta primers. Method: immunoSEQ multiplex PCR; TCRdb's copy keeps in-frame clones and lacks some. The sample records some 130,000 clones, around 69% being singletons. Sequencing input: PBMCs. These receptor sequences come from a human donor in good health.

This clone was seen a handful of times. The chain joins TRBV7-8 to TRBJ2-3; 8 positions agree with TRBD2. J was trimmed by 1 base and V by 6 bases; bases with no gene match: 6. Germline CDR1 SGHVS, CDR2 FQNEAQ. The CDR3 is 15 residues long. The CDR3 DNA reads TGTGCCAGCAGACGAGCGGGAGCAGGCACAGATACGCAGTATTTT. The encoded protein is CASRRAGAGTDTQYF.

This chain uses TRBV5-5 with TRBJ2-1; unclear D gene. Germline values: CDR1 SGHKS, CDR2 YYEKEE (reference sequence). V was pared by 0 bases and J by 6 bases, with 7 bases between. The CDR3 length is 13 residues. The CDR3 nucleotides read TGTGCCAGCAGCTTGGCCCCCTCCAATGAGCAGTTCTTC. The encoded protein is CASSLAPSNEQFF.

This chain uses TRBV18 with TRBJ2-2, with D unclear. V lost 1 base and J 1 base, leaving 7 bases between the germline ends. The germline V gene has CDR1 KGHSH and CDR2 LQKENI. The CDR3 covers 15 residues. The CDR3 bases are TGTGCCAGCTCACCACTTGTCGGGAACACCGGGGAGCTGTTTTTT. Protein: CASSPLVGNTGELFF. The full variable domain, in which reference TRBV18 and TRBJ2-2 provide the parts outside the CDR3, is NAGVMQNPRHLVRRRGQEARLRCSPMKGHSHVYWYRQLPEEGLKFMVYLQKENIIDESGMPKERFSAEFPKEGPSILRIQQVVRGDSAAYFCASSPLVGNTGELFFGEGSRLTVL.

This sequence joins TRBV5-5 and TRBJ2-7, with 9 bases that match TRBD1. Germline V gene lookup returns CDR1 SGHKS and CDR2 YYEKEE (reference sequence). The CDR3 runs to 15 residues. The ends lost 2 bases at V and 2 bases at J; junction bases unmatched: 5. CDR3 region: CASSFGDRVTYEQYF. The CDR3 DNA reads TGTGCCAGCAGCTTCGGGGACAGGGTCACCTACGAGCAGTACTTC.

This clone has a handful of counts. The chain uses TRBV5-1 and TRBJ1-2; 8 bases align to TRBD1. The germline gives CDR1 SGHRS, CDR2 YFSETQ. Trimming cost V 4 bases and J 1 base; bases outside gene matches: 3. This CDR3 contains 14 residues. In nucleotides, the CDR3 is TGCGCCAGCAGCACGGGACAGGATAACTATGGCTACACCTTC. Translated, it gives CASSTGQDNYGYTF.

The chain employs TRBV5-1 and TRBJ2-5; weak D call: TRBD1 (6 bases). The J call is doubtful: the DNA matches TRBJ2-7 better. CDR3 length: 13 residues. Germline CDR1 is SGHRS and CDR2 is YFSETQ. CDR3 amino acids: CASSPGQSYEQYF. The CDR3 coding sequence is TGCGCCAGCAGCCCCGGACAGTCCTACGAGCAGTACTTC.

The gene calls are TRBV7-9 and TRBJ1-4; TRBD1 aligns across 8 bases. The V and J ends lost 4 bases and 15 bases, in that order; junction bases with no gene match: 7. The CDR3 consists of 12 residues. The germline gives CDR1 SEHNR, CDR2 FQNEAQ (reference sequence). CDR3 region: CASSSGQGYMFF. For the CDR3, the DNA is TGTGCCAGCAGCTCCGGACAGGGCTATATGTTTTTT. Filled out from reference TRBV7-9 and TRBJ1-4, the complete variable domain reads DTGVSQNPRHKITKRGQNVTFRCDPISEHNRLYWYRQTLGQGPEFLTYFQNEAQLEKSRLLSDRFSAERPKGSFSTLEIQRTEQGDSAMYLCASSSGQGYMFFGSGTQLSVL.

V and J are TRBV15 and TRBJ2-1; 13 bases map to TRBD2. This CDR3 has 19 amino acids. Germline V lookup: CDR1 LNHNV, CDR2 YYDKDF (reference sequence). With V trimmed by 3 bases and J by 7 bases, 15 bases remained unmatched. The CDR3 protein is CATSSYGTSGITGGNEQFF. CDR3 sequence (DNA): TGTGCCACCAGCAGTTACGGGACTAGCGGGATCACGGGGGGGAATGAGCAGTTCTTC.

This clone came up a few times. The chain links TRBV27 to TRBJ2-1; D is possibly TRBD1 (5 bases). CDR3 size: 14 residues. The germline V and J ends were trimmed by 3 bases and 5 bases, with 11 bases remaining between them. CDR1 and CDR2 (germline): MNHEY, SMNVEV (reference sequence). Written as DNA, the CDR3 is TGTGCCAGCAGTTTGTCCAGGGCCCACAATGAGCAGTTCTTC. This translates into CASSLSRAHNEQFF.

This clone occurred a few times. The chain is built from TRBV2 and TRBJ2-7, with D perhaps TRBD2 (6 bases). The germline gives CDR1 SNHLY, CDR2 FYNNEI. With 8 bases removed from V and 4 bases from J, the gap between germline ends came to 21 bases. The CDR3 has 15 residues. Here the CDR3 reads CASFPPGLNRYEQYF. In DNA form, the CDR3 reads TGTGCCAGCTTCCCCCCGGGACTCAATAGGTACGAGCAGTACTTC.

CDR3 DNA sequence: TGTGCCAGCAGCTCTCCAGGGGGCATATCGAACACTGAAGCTTTCTTT. This codes for CASSSPGGISNTEAFF. The J gene is TRBJ1-1, the V gene TRBV7-2, with 8 bases that match TRBD1. Germline trimming cut 4 bases from V and 1 base from J; bases unmatched to any gene: 8. Looked up from germline, CDR1 is SGHTA and CDR2 is FQGNSA. The CDR3 extends over 16 amino acids.

J is TRBJ2-2 and V is TRBV19; TRBD2 is a possible D gene (6 bases). The CDR3 loop spans 14 amino acids. V was shortened by 5 bases and J by 3 bases, with 10 bases between the two germline ends. Germline V lookup: CDR1 LNHDA, CDR2 SQIVND (reference sequence). The CDR3, as DNA: TGTGCCAGTAGTGCGGGGAGATACACCGGGGAGCTGTTTTTT. Its protein is CASSAGRYTGELFF.